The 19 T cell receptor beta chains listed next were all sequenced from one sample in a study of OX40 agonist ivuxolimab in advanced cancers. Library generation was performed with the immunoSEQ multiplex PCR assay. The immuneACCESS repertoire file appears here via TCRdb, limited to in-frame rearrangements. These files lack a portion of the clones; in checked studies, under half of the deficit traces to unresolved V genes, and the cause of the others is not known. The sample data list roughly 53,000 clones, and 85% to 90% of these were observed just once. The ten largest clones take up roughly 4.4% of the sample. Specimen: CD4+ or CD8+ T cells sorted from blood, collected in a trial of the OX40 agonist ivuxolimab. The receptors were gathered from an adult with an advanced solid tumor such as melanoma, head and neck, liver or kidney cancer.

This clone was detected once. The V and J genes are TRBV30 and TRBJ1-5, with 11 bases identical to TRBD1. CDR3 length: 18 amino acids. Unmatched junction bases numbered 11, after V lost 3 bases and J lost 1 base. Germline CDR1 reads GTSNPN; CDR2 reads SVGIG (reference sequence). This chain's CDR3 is CAWSAPGQGVVSNQPQHF. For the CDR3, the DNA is TGTGCCTGGAGCGCTCCGGGACAGGGGGTAGTAAGCAATCAGCCCCAGCATTTT.

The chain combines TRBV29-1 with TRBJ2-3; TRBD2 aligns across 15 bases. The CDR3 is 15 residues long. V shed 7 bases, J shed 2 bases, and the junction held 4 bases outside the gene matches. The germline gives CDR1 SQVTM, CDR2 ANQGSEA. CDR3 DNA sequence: TGCAGCGCCGGACTAGCGGGGGGGCTCACAGATACGCAGTATTTT. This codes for CSAGLAGGLTDTQYF.

The CDR3 sequence: CTSSHEVWLGGEETQYF. Written as DNA, the CDR3 is TGCACCAGCAGCCATGAGGTCTGGCTCGGAGGGGAGGAGACCCAGTACTTC. This rearrangement joins TRBV1 to TRBJ2-5; the listed D gene, TRBD2, was not tested against the DNA. TRBV1 is a pseudogene locus. This CDR3 is built from 17 residues.

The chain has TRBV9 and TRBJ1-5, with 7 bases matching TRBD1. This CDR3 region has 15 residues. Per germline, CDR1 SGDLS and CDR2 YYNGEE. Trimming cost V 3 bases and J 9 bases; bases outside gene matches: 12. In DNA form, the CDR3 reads TGTGCCAGCAGCGGTGGGGGACAGCACGGTCGGCCCCAGCATTTT. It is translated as CASSGGGQHGRPQHF.

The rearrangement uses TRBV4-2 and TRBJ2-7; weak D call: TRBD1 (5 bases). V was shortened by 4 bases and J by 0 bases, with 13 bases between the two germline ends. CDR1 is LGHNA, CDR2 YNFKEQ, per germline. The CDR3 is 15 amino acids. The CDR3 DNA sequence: TGTGCCAGCAGCCCCAATCAGGGAAGCTCCTACGAGCAGTACTTC. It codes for CASSPNQGSSYEQYF.

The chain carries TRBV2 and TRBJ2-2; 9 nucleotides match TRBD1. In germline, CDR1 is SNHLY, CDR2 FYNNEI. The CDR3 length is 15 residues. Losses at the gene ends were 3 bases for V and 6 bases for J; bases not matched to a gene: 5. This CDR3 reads CASSDRTGVPGELFF. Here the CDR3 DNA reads TGTGCCAGCAGTGATAGGACAGGGGTGCCCGGGGAGCTGTTTTTT.

CDR3 residues: CASSSSGLTYEQYF. As DNA, the CDR3 is TGTGCCAGCAGTTCATCAGGGTTAACCTACGAGCAGTACTTC. This chain uses TRBV6-5 with TRBJ2-7; perhaps TRBD1 as D (5 bases). Germline V gives CDR1 MNHEY, CDR2 SVGAGI. The germline V and J ends were trimmed by 4 bases and 2 bases, with 12 bases remaining between them. CDR3 length: 14 residues.

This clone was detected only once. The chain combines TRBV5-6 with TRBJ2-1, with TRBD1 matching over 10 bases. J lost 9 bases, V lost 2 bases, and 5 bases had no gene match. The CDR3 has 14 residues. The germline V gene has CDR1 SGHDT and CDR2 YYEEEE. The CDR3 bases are TGTGCCAGCAGCTTTGGGACAGGGGCGGGTGAGCAGTTCTTC. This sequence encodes CASSFGTGAGEQFF.

The CDR3 nucleotides are TGTGCCAGCAGCTTCCGGGTAGCGGGAGAGGCAGATACGCAGTATTTT. It encodes CASSFRVAGEADTQYF. The V gene is TRBV5-4, the J gene TRBJ2-3; 9 bases agree with TRBD2. The germline V gene encodes CDR1 SGHNT and CDR2 YYREEE (reference sequence). There are 16 residues in the CDR3. J lost 4 bases, V lost 2 bases, and 8 bases had no gene match.

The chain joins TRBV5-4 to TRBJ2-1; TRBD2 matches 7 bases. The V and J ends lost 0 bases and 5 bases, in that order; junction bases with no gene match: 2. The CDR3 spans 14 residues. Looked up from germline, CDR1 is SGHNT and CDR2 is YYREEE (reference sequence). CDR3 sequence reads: CASSLASGHNEQFF. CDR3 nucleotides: TGTGCCAGCAGCTTGGCTAGCGGCCACAATGAGCAGTTCTTC.

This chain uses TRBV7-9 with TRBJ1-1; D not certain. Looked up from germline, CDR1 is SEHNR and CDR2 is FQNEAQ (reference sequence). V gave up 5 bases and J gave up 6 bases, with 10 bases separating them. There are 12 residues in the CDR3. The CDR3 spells CASSLDTAEAFF. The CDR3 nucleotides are TGTGCCAGCAGCCTCGACACGGCTGAAGCTTTCTTT.

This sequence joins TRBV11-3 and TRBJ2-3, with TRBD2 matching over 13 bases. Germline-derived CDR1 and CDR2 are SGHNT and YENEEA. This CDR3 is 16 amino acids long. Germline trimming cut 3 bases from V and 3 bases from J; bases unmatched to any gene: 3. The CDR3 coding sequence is TGTGCCAGCAGCTTCGGACTAGCGGGAGAAACAGATACGCAGTATTTT. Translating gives CASSFGLAGETDTQYF.

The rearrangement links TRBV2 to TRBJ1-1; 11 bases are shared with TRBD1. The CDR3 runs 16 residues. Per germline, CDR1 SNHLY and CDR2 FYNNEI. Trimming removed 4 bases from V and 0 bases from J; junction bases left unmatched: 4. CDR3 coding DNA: TGTGCCAGCAGTGGGACAGGGGGCGAAATGAACACTGAAGCTTTCTTT. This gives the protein CASSGTGGEMNTEAFF. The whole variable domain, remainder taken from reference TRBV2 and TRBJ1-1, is EPEVTQTPSHQVTQMGQEVILRCVPISNHLYFYWYRQILGQKVEFLVSFYNNEISEKSEIFDDQFSVERPDGSNFTLKIRSTKLEDSAMYFCASSGTGGEMNTEAFFGQGTRLTVV.

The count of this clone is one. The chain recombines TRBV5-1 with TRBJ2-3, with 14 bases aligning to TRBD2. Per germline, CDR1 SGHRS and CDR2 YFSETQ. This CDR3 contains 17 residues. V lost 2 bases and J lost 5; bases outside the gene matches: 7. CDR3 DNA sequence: TGCGCCAGCAGCTTCGCGACTAGCGGGGGGGCCGTAGATACGCAGTATTTT. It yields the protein CASSFATSGGAVDTQYF.

In DNA form, the CDR3 reads TGCGCCAGCAGCTTGGGCGGGGCGAGTAATGAGCAGTTCTTC. Translating it yields CASSLGGASNEQFF. The rearrangement links TRBV5-1 to TRBJ2-1, with a possible D match to TRBD2 (6 bases). The germline V gene encodes CDR1 SGHRS and CDR2 YFSETQ. CDR3 length: 14 residues. V was trimmed by 0 bases and J by 7 bases, leaving 11 bases between them.

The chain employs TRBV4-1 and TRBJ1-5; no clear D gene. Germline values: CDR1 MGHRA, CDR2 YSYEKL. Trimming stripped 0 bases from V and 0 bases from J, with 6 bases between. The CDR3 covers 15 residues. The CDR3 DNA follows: TGCGCCAGCAGCCAAGATATAACTAGCAATCAGCCCCAGCATTTT. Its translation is CASSQDITSNQPQHF.

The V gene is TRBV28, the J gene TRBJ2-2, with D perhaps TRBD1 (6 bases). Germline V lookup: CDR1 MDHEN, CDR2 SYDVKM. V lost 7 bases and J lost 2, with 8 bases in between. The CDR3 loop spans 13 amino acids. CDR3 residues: CASKGQNTGELFF. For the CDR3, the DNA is TGTGCCAGCAAGGGACAAAACACCGGGGAGCTGTTTTTT.

CDR3 residues: CASNRANQPQHF. The CDR3 nucleotides are TGTGCCAGCAACCGGGCCAATCAGCCCCAGCATTTT. This rearrangement joins TRBV6-6 to TRBJ1-5; D is undetermined. Germline values: CDR1 MNHNY, CDR2 SVGAGI (reference sequence). The CDR3 is 12 amino acids. Deletions cut 7 bases from V and 3 bases from J, with 7 bases between.

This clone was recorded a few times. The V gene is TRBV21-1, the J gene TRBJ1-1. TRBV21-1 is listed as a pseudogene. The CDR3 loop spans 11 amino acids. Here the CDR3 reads CASTLNTEAFF. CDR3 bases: TGTGCCAGCACTCTGAACACTGAAGCTTTCTTT.